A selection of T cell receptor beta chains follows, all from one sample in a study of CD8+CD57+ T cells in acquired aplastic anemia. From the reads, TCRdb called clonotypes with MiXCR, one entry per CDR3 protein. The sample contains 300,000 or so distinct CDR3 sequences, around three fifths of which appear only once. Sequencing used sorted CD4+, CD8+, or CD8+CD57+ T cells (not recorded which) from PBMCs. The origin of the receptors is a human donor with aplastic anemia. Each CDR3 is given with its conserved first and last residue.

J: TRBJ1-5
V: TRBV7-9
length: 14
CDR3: CASSLMGSNQPQHF

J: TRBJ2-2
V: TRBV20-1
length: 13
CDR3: CSAPPRNTGELFF

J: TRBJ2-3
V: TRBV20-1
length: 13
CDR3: CSARGDLADTQYF

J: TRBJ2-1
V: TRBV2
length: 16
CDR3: CASSATAPERYNEQFF

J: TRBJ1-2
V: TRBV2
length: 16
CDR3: CASSEDLGGGPYGYTF

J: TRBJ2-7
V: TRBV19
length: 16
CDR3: CASSIRRDSQQPEQYF

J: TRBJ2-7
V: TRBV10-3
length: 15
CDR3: CAITDETGAVYEQYF

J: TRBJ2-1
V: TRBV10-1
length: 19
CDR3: CASGANPPGLARGDNEQFF

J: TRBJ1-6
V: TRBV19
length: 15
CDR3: CASSATGAYNSPLHF

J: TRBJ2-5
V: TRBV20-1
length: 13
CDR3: CSARTGSQETQYF

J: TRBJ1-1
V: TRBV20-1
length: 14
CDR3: CSARVGGPNTEAFF

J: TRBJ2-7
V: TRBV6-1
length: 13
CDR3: CASSEDLIREQYF

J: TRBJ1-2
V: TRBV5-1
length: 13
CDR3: CASSLGGLDGYTF

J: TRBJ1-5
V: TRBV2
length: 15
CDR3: CASSEGTGFNQPQHF

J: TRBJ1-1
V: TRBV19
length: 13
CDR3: CASSIPRDTEAFF

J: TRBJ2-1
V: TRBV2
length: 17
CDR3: CASSEGDSVRGEGEQFF

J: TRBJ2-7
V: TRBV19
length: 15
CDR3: CASSSRLEASYEQYF

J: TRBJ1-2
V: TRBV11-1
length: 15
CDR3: CASSLSPGASYGYTF

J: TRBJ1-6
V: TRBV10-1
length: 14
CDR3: CASSESGRNSPLHF

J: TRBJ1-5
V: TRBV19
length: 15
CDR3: CASSTLAQGSQPQHF

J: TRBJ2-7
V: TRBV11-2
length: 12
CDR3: CASSWGTDEQYF

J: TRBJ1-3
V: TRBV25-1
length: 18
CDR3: CASSLPSLEGGAGHTIYF

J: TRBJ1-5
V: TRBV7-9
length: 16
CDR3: CASSSGTGGGNQPQHF

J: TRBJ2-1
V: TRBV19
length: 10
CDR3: CASSINEQFF

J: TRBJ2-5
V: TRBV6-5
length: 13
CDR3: CASFPPTGETQYF

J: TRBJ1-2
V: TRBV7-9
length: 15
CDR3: CASSPGTEYIHGYTF

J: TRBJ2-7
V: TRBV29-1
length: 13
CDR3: CSVESRASYEQYF